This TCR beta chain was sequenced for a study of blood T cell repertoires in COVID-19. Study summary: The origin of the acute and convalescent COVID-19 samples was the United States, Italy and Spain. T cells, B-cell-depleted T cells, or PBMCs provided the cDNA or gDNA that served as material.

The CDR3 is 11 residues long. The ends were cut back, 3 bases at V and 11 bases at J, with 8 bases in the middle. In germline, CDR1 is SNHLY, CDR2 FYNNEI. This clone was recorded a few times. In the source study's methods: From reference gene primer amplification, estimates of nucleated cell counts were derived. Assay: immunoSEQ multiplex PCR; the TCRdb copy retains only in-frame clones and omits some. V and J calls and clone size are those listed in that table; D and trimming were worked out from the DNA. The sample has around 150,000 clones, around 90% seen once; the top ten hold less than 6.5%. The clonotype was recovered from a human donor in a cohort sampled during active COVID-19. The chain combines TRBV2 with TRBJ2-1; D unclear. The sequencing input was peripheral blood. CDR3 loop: CASSDFAKQFF. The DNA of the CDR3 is TGTGCCAGCAGTGATTTCGCTAAGCAGTTCTTC.